This T cell receptor beta chain was sequenced during a study of cytomegalovirus exposure and HLA in healthy donors. With regard to this clone: Its antigen remains unknown.

Regarding the study as a whole: Rare TCR sequences predominated, though certain public TCRs were found in many donors.

The assay was immunoSEQ multiplex PCR, and TCRdb's table has in-frame clones only and misses some. The sample consists of some 310,000 clones, nearly 90% of them appearing once. V gave up 0 bases and J gave up 5 bases; unmatched junction bases: 5. The CDR3 runs to 17 residues. Germline V gene sequence: CDR1 MNHNS, CDR2 SASEGT. The source of this sequence is a man aged 30-40 years in good health and CMV-seronegative. The sequenced sample consisted of PBMCs. The J gene is TRBJ2-3, the V gene TRBV6-1, with 13 bases that match TRBD2. The CDR3 bases are TGTGCCAGCAGTGAAGCCGGGTGGACTAGCGGGGGAGATACGCAGTATTTT. Protein sequence: CASSEAGWTSGGDTQYF.